The 13 T cell receptor beta chains reported below all come from one sample, sequenced in a study of T cells in localized non-small cell lung cancer. Using immunoSEQ multiplex PCR, the repertoire was profiled, and TCRdb retains in-frame clones only, with some absent. The table includes some 64,000 clones, about four fifths detected once. Sequencing used PBMCs, obtained before any cancer treatment. These receptors originate from a man aged 35-69 years with stage II lung adenocarcinoma.

The rearrangement uses TRBV7-6 and TRBJ1-5, with D maybe TRBD1 (5 bases). Between the trimmed V and J ends, which lost 4 bases and 7 bases, there was a span of 17 bases. This CDR3 contains 15 residues. The germline V gene encodes CDR1 SGHVS and CDR2 FNYEAQ. The CDR3 region has the DNA TGTGCCAGCAGCTCAGGGACCGGTGGAGGGCAGCCCCAGCATTTT. Amino acid sequence: CASSSGTGGGQPQHF.

This rearrangement joins TRBV6-1 to TRBJ2-1, with D possibly being TRBD1 (6 bases). The CDR3 length is 15 residues. V was cut by 5 bases and J by 0 bases, with 11 bases left in between. From germline, CDR1 is MNHNS and CDR2 SASEGT. The CDR3 region is CASSTDRTSYNEQFF. The CDR3 coding sequence is TGTGCCAGCAGTACAGACAGGACCTCCTACAATGAGCAGTTCTTC.

This rearrangement joins TRBV21-1 to TRBJ2-7; the table's D call, TRBD2, was not checked against the DNA. TRBV21-1 corresponds to a pseudogene. The CDR3 loop spans 21 amino acids. The CDR3 nucleotides are TGTGCCAGCAGCAAAGAGGGAGGGGGCCAGCGGGAGGAACCAATCTCCTACGAGCAGTACTTC. Translated: CASSKEGGGQREEPISYEQYF.

The CDR3: CATTQGQAPYNEQFF. The CDR3 DNA reads TGTGCCACTACACAGGGACAGGCTCCTTACAATGAGCAGTTCTTC. The chain carries TRBV19 and TRBJ2-1; TRBD1 matches at 8 bases. Trimming cost V 10 bases and J 4 bases; bases outside gene matches: 12. Per the germline V gene, CDR1 is LNHDA and CDR2 is SQIVND (reference sequence). The CDR3 runs 15 residues.

The chain has TRBV2 and TRBJ2-7; 9 bases line up with TRBD2. With 7 bases clipped from V and 0 bases from J, the junction kept 4 bases outside the gene matches. The CDR3 sequence is 14 residues long. In germline, CDR1 is SNHLY, CDR2 FYNNEI. The CDR3 sequence is CASTASGASYEQYF. CDR3 DNA sequence: TGTGCCAGCACCGCTAGCGGGGCCTCCTACGAGCAGTACTTC.

V is TRBV7-6 and J is TRBJ2-5, with D unclear. CDR1 SGHVS and CDR2 FNYEAQ come from the germline V gene. There are 14 residues in the CDR3. Trimming took off 5 bases at V and 4 bases at J, with 14 bases between the two ends. The CDR3: CASSPRSPGETQYF. In nucleotides, the CDR3 is TGTGCCAGCAGCCCTAGATCGCCCGGAGAGACCCAGTACTTC. Filled out from reference TRBV7-6 and TRBJ2-5, the complete variable domain reads GAGVSQSPRYKVTKRGQDVALRCDPISGHVSLYWYRQALGQGPEFLTYFNYEAQQDKSGLPNDRFSAERPEGSISTLTIQRTEQRDSAMYRCASSPRSPGETQYFGPGTRLLVL.

The chain employs TRBV5-6 and TRBJ2-7; possible D gene TRBD1, 6 bases. Trimming left V 6 bases short and J 7 bases short, with 17 bases between. CDR3 length: 13 amino acids. Looked up from germline, CDR1 is SGHDT and CDR2 is YYEEEE. The CDR3 DNA reads TGTGCCAGCACTCGCAGGGGAAATGGGGAGCAGTACTTC. Translating it yields CASTRRGNGEQYF.

The rearrangement uses TRBV6-5 and TRBJ1-1, with 7 bases lining up with TRBD1. The junction had 3 bases not matched to a gene; V was cut back by 0 bases and J by 8 bases. Germline V gene lookup returns CDR1 MNHEY and CDR2 SVGAGI. The CDR3 extends over 13 amino acids. The CDR3 region has the DNA TGTGCCAGCAGTTACTCGGCAGGGGGAGAAGCTTTCTTT. Protein sequence: CASSYSAGGEAFF.

The chain uses TRBV6-5 and TRBJ1-5; TRBD1 aligns across 11 bases. V shed 4 bases and J 7 bases; nucleotides not matched to a gene: 0. CDR1 and CDR2 from the germline V gene are MNHEY and SVGAGI. CDR3 size: 13 residues. The CDR3 DNA sequence: TGTGCCAGCAGTTGGACAGGGGGCCAGCCCCAGCATTTT. This gives the protein CASSWTGGQPQHF.

The V call is TRBV11-2, the J call TRBJ2-3; 11 bases fit TRBD2. Trimming removed 7 bases from V and 1 base from J; junction bases left unmatched: 1. CDR1 and CDR2 from the germline V gene are SGHAT and FQNNGV. The length of the CDR3 is 14 residues. This CDR3 is CASTLAGGTDTQYF. CDR3 nucleotides: TGTGCCAGCACACTAGCGGGGGGCACAGATACGCAGTATTTT.

This sequence joins TRBV18 and TRBJ1-2; TRBD1 is a possible D gene (6 bases). The V gene lost 0 bases and the J gene lost 0 bases, with 8 bases spanning the gap. Germline CDR1 reads KGHSH; CDR2 reads LQKENI. CDR3 length equals 15 residues. The CDR3 is CASSPPNRANYGYTF. Here the CDR3 DNA reads TGTGCCAGCTCACCACCGAACAGGGCTAACTATGGCTACACCTTC.

The V gene is TRBV11-2, the J gene TRBJ2-1; D gene uncertain. The CDR3 runs to 13 residues. Per the germline V gene, CDR1 is SGHAT and CDR2 is FQNNGV. Trimming removed 3 bases at V and 6 bases at J, with 9 bases between. The CDR3 sequence is CASSFTGLNEQFF. The DNA of the CDR3 is TGTGCCAGCAGCTTCACGGGCCTCAATGAGCAGTTCTTC.

The chain couples TRBV28 to TRBJ2-5, with TRBD1 identical over 10 bases. This CDR3 spans 15 amino acids. Germline loops: CDR1 MDHEN, CDR2 SYDVKM. V was clipped by 5 bases and J by 2 bases; unmatched bases: 5. CDR3 sequence (DNA): TGTGCCAGCAGTGGGACAGGGGCCGGTCAAGAGACCCAGTACTTC. Translating gives CASSGTGAGQETQYF.